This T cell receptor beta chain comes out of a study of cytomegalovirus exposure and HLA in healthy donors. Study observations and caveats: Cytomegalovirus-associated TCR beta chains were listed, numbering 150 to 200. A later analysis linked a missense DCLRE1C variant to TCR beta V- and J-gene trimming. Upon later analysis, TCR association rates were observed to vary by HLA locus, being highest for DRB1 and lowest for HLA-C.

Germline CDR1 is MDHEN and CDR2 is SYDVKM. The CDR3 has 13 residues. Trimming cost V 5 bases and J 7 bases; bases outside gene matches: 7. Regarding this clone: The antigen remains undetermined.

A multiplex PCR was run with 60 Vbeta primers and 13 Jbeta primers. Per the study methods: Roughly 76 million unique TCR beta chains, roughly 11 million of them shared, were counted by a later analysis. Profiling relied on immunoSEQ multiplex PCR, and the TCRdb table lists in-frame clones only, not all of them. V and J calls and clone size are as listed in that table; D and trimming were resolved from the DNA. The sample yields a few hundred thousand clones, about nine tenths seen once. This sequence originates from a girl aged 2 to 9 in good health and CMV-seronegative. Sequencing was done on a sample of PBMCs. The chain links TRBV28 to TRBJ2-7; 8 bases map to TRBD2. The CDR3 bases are TGTGCCAGCAGTCCCGGGACTAGTAATGAGCAGTACTTC. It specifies CASSPGTSNEQYF.